A single sample is the source of the 32 T cell receptor beta chains below, sequenced in a study of T cells in Graves' hyperthyroidism and ophthalmopathy. Amplification yielded TCR beta CDR3 regions, with RNA transcripts as the source. With the HTBI primer set, the TCR CDR3 went through a first round of RT-PCR. TCRdb itself ran the multiplex PCR reads through MiXCR, one entry per CDR3 protein. This sample has 250,000 to 350,000 distinct CDR3 sequences, with about 20% found just once. Input material: blood. The receptors were sampled from a man in his thirties or forties with Graves' ophthalmopathy.

This clonotype was observed a handful of times. The genes are TRBV7-8 and TRBJ1-5, with TRBD1 as a possible D gene (5 bases). The CDR3 is 18 amino acids. Trimming took off 5 bases at V and 1 base at J, with 21 bases between the two ends. CDR1 is SGHVS and CDR2 is FQNEAQ in the germline V gene. The CDR3 here is CASSDHRDRRLSNQPQHF. Here the CDR3 DNA reads TGTGCCAGCAGCGACCACCGGGACCGAAGGTTGAGCAATCAGCCCCAGCATTTT.

This clonotype was observed a few times. The CDR3 coding sequence is TGTGCCAGCGGAGCTTACGGGGCAGGGGTGCAAGAGACCCAGTACTTC. This sequence encodes CASGAYGAGVQETQYF. V and J are TRBV7-8 and TRBJ2-5, with D perhaps TRBD1 (6 bases). From germline, CDR1 is SGHVS and CDR2 FQNEAQ. This CDR3 is built from 16 residues. V was pared by 8 bases and J by 2 bases, with 21 bases between.

In its sample, this clonotype was seen many times. V usage is TRBV11-3 and J usage is TRBJ2-1; D possibly corresponds to TRBD2 (5 bases). This CDR3 region has 17 residues. CDR1 SGHNT and CDR2 YENEEA come from the germline V gene. The V end was cut by 5 bases, the J end by 4 bases, with 21 bases between. This CDR3 reads CASSTRLPARSYNEQFF. CDR3 DNA sequence: TGTGCCAGCAGCACCCGACTACCGGCTCGATCTTACAATGAGCAGTTCTTC.

For the CDR3, the DNA is TGTGCCAGCAGCTTCAAGTCGTGGGGCACAGATACGCAGTATTTT. Protein product: CASSFKSWGTDTQYF. The genes are TRBV14 and TRBJ2-3; no clear D. Germline CDR1 and CDR2: SGHDN and FVKESK. Deletions cut 5 bases from V and 1 base from J, with 13 bases between. This CDR3 comprises 15 residues.

This clonotype was picked up a small number of times. The V and J genes are TRBV18 and TRBJ1-2; D call uncertain. The CDR3 contains 13 residues. CDR1 is KGHSH and CDR2 is LQKENI in the germline V gene. Trimming took off 2 bases at V and 3 bases at J, with 7 bases between the two ends. CDR3 sequence: CASSPSDYYGYTF. CDR3 DNA: TGTGCCAGCTCACCATCCGACTACTATGGCTACACCTTC.

The chain recombines TRBV12-3 or TRBV12-4 with TRBJ1-3, with D hard to call. Trimming cost V 7 bases and J 1 base, with 14 bases left between them. This CDR3 comprises 15 residues. The CDR3 sequence is CASNVQAGSGNTIYF. The CDR3 DNA follows: TGTGCCAGCAATGTCCAGGCTGGGTCTGGAAACACCATATATTTT.

The chain is built from TRBV7-2 and TRBJ2-7; D perhaps matches TRBD2 (5 bases). Germline assignment: CDR1 SGHTA and CDR2 FQGNSA. The CDR3 is 15 amino acids. Trimming took off 1 base at V and 3 bases at J, with 13 bases between the two ends. The CDR3 nucleotides are TGTGCCAGCAGCTTAGTCGAGGGAGCCCACTACGAGCAGTACTTC. Its protein is CASSLVEGAHYEQYF.

The chain employs TRBV29-1 and TRBJ2-3, with D hard to call. The CDR3 contains 14 residues. Trimming removed 3 bases at V and 8 bases at J, with 18 bases between. CDR1 and CDR2 (germline): SQVTM, ANQGSEA. The CDR3 spells CSVDGPLTKGTQYF. The DNA of the CDR3 is TGCAGCGTTGATGGGCCCCTCACGAAGGGTACGCAGTATTTT.

This sequence joins TRBV4-2 and TRBJ2-5, with 7 bases matching TRBD2. CDR1 LGHNA and CDR2 YNFKEQ come from the germline V gene. Unmatched junction bases numbered 8, after V lost 2 bases and J lost 5 bases. The CDR3 runs 15 residues. The CDR3 DNA reads TGTGCCAGCAGCCAACCCCGGGACTATAAGGAGACCCAGTACTTC. Its protein is CASSQPRDYKETQYF.

This clonotype was counted only a few times. The chain links TRBV7-9 to TRBJ2-6; D is perhaps TRBD2 (5 bases). CDR3 length: 16 amino acids. V was cut by 1 base and J by 4 bases, with 11 bases left in between. CDR1 is SEHNR, CDR2 FQNEAQ, per germline (reference sequence). The CDR3 bases are TGTGCCAGCAGCTTAGTATCGGGGTTAGGGGCCAACGTCCTGACTTTC. Protein: CASSLVSGLGANVLTF.

V gene TRBV7-9 combines with J gene TRBJ2-1; 10 nucleotides agree with TRBD2. The CDR3 spans 15 residues. Trimming cost V 6 bases and J 6 bases; bases outside gene matches: 8. The germline V gene has CDR1 SEHNR and CDR2 FQNEAQ (reference sequence). The DNA for the CDR3 is TGTGCCAGCAGTATAGCGGGAGGACGGGCCAATGAGCAGTTCTTC. Translated: CASSIAGGRANEQFF.

This clonotype was observed many times. The rearrangement links TRBV7-3 to TRBJ2-2; 7 bases are a match to TRBD2. The ends lost 5 bases at V and 2 bases at J; junction bases unmatched: 5. The CDR3 totals 15 residues. The V gene's germline CDR1 is SGHTA and CDR2 FQGTGA. The chain's CDR3 is CASSETSINTGELFF. CDR3 DNA sequence: TGTGCCAGCAGCGAGACTAGCATAAACACCGGGGAGCTGTTTTTT.

This clonotype was seen more than once but under ten times. This chain links TRBV28 with TRBJ2-7, with TRBD1 identical over 8 bases. After removal of 7 bases from V and 1 base from J, the junction contained 9 bases not matched to a gene. The CDR3 runs to 15 residues. The V gene's germline CDR1 is MDHEN and CDR2 SYDVKM. CDR3 sequence reads: CASTSPTGVSYEQYF. The DNA of the CDR3 is TGTGCCAGCACCTCTCCGACAGGGGTGTCCTACGAGCAGTACTTC.

The chain couples TRBV10-3 to TRBJ2-1; 12 positions match TRBD2. From germline, CDR1 is ENHRY and CDR2 SYGVKD. This CDR3 region has 20 residues. V trimming: 0 bases; J trimming: 2 bases; junction bases outside the gene matches: 11. The DNA of the CDR3 is TGTGCCATCAGTGAGTCATACGGCGAGACTAGCGGGAGAACCTACAATGAGCAGTTCTTC. Translated: CAISESYGETSGRTYNEQFF.

In its sample, this clonotype was seen many times. This sequence joins TRBV11-2 and TRBJ2-6; the D is unclear. The CDR3 is made up of 17 amino acids. Germline loops: CDR1 SGHAT, CDR2 FQNNGV. V was clipped by 4 bases and J by 0 bases, with 13 bases between them. The CDR3 DNA reads TGTGCCAGCAGCTCCCAGGTTTCCTTCTCTGGGGCCAACGTCCTGACTTTC. Translated: CASSSQVSFSGANVLTF.

There are a few counts of this clonotype. This rearrangement joins TRBV7-6 to TRBJ2-5; possibly TRBD1 for D (5 bases). Trimming took off 1 base at V and 1 base at J, with 10 bases between the two ends. Per the germline V gene, CDR1 is SGHVS and CDR2 is FNYEAQ. The CDR3 loop spans 15 amino acids. The CDR3 loop reads CASSLGVGPQETQYF. CDR3 nucleotides: TGTGCCAGCAGCTTAGGGGTGGGGCCCCAAGAGACCCAGTACTTC.

This sequence joins TRBV6-1 and TRBJ2-7; D not certain. Trimming took 7 bases from V and 2 from J, leaving 15 bases between them. The CDR3 has 14 residues. The germline V gene encodes CDR1 MNHNS and CDR2 SASEGT. In DNA form, the CDR3 reads TGTGCCAGCACCAAGGGTACCCCTCCCTACGAGCAGTACTTC. This sequence encodes CASTKGTPPYEQYF.

The table lists this clonotype with many counts. This rearrangement joins TRBV6-1 to TRBJ1-1; maybe TRBD1 (5 bases). Germline assignment: CDR1 MNHNS and CDR2 SASEGT. Trimming shortened V by 5 bases and J by 3 bases, and 16 bases separated the two germline ends. CDR3 length equals 15 residues. For the CDR3, the DNA is TGTGCCAGCAGTTCAGCCCACCAAGGGGACACTGAAGCTTTCTTT. Its translation: CASSSAHQGDTEAFF.

The chain has TRBV7-6 and TRBJ2-3, with D possibly being TRBD2 (5 bases). The CDR3 loop spans 15 amino acids. The ends were cut back, 1 base at V and 2 bases at J, with 10 bases in the middle. From germline, CDR1 is SGHVS and CDR2 FNYEAQ. This CDR3 is CASSLEVTNTDTQYF. CDR3 nucleotides: TGTGCCAGCAGCTTAGAGGTGACTAACACAGATACGCAGTATTTT.

The chain is built from TRBV19 and TRBJ1-4, with 8 nucleotides matching TRBD1. CDR3 size: 15 residues. CDR1 and CDR2 from the germline V gene are LNHDA and SQIVND (reference sequence). J lost 8 bases, V lost 5 bases, and 10 bases had no gene match. DNA of the CDR3: TGTGCCAGTAGTCCCCCCGGGACAGGAGGAGAAAAACTGTTTTTT. Residues: CASSPPGTGGEKLFF.

Only one count was recorded for this clonotype. J is TRBJ1-2 and V is TRBV19, with a tentative D call TRBD1 (6 bases). CDR3 length: 15 amino acids. Trimming left V 3 bases short and J 8 bases short, with 19 bases between. CDR1 is LNHDA, CDR2 SQIVND, per germline (reference sequence). The CDR3 bases are TGTGCCAGTAGTATGTACTCGGGGGCCTGGGGGGGCTACACCTTC. Amino acids: CASSMYSGAWGGYTF.

This clonotype was seen more than once but under ten times. The V call is TRBV12-3 or TRBV12-4, the J call TRBJ1-5, with 10 bases lining up with TRBD1. V was pared by 5 bases and J by 16 bases, with 5 bases of the junction left unmatched. The CDR3 extends over 11 amino acids. Written as DNA, the CDR3 is TGTGCCAGCAGTAGACAGGGGGCCACCCATTTT. Its protein product is CASSRQGATHF.

On this clonotype itself: The junction differs from germline at one of its ends, possibly a read error. CDR3 coding DNA: TGCGCCAGCAGCCAAGTGCCAGGAGTTGTAGGCAATGAGCAGTTCTTC. Translating gives CASSQVPGVVGNEQFF. The V and J genes are TRBV3-1 and TRBJ2-1; D is ambiguous. The CDR3 is made up of 16 amino acids. Germline V gene sequence: CDR1 LGHDT, CDR2 YNNKEL (reference sequence).

The CDR3 DNA reads as TGTGCCAGCAGTTTAATGGACAGTTCCTACAATGAGCAGTTCTTC. Amino acid sequence: CASSLMDSSYNEQFF. V usage is TRBV27 and J usage is TRBJ2-1; maybe TRBD1 (6 bases). CDR3 size: 15 residues. Germline CDR1 MNHEY, CDR2 SMNVEV (reference sequence). Trimming cost V 2 bases and J 1 base, with 9 bases left between them.

This chain's CDR3 is CASSPLTGSADTIYF. CDR3 nucleotides: TGCGCCAGCAGCCCTCTAACGGGGTCGGCGGACACCATATATTTT. The J gene is TRBJ1-3, the V gene TRBV5-1, with D unresolved. This CDR3 is 15 amino acids long. The germline gives CDR1 SGHRS, CDR2 YFSETQ. V was pared by 4 bases and J by 8 bases, with 19 bases between.

This clonotype was seen repeatedly, ten times or more. This chain connects TRBV6-5 to TRBJ2-7, with 7 bases that match TRBD2. The germline gives CDR1 MNHEY, CDR2 SVGAGI. The CDR3 runs 15 residues. V was pared by 2 bases and J by 7 bases, with 11 bases of the junction left unmatched. CDR3 residues: CASSYAGDGPEEQYF. The CDR3 coding sequence is TGTGCCAGCAGTTACGCGGGGGACGGACCCGAGGAGCAGTACTTC.

This clonotype was observed a handful of times. The gene calls are TRBV20-1 and TRBJ2-1, with 12 nucleotides matching TRBD2. CDR1 DFQATT and CDR2 SNEGSKA come from the germline V gene (reference sequence). The V gene end was trimmed by 5 bases and the J gene end by 4 bases; junction bases not matched to a gene: 6. This CDR3 has 15 amino acids. The CDR3, as DNA: TGCAGTGCTGAGACTAGCGGGAGCCCTTACAATGAGCAGTTCTTC. This encodes CSAETSGSPYNEQFF.

This clonotype was detected a few times. The gene calls are TRBV20-1 and TRBJ1-3; D not resolved. V was shortened by 3 bases and J by 5 bases, with 8 bases between the two germline ends. The length of the CDR3 is 12 residues. The germline V gene has CDR1 DFQATT and CDR2 SNEGSKA (reference sequence). CDR3 in DNA: TGCAGTGCTAGGCCCGGACGAAACACCATATATTTT. It encodes CSARPGRNTIYF.

V gene TRBV7-3 combines with J gene TRBJ2-5, with TRBD2 identical over 7 bases. Trimming at V came to 1 base and at J to 4 bases, leaving 6 bases not matched to a gene. Germline CDR1 reads SGHTA; CDR2 reads FQGTGA. This CDR3 spans 15 amino acids. CDR3 in DNA: TGTGCCAGCAGCTTAAATGGGAGGGCCGGAGAGACCCAGTACTTC. Its protein product is CASSLNGRAGETQYF.

This clonotype was recorded at least ten times. This sequence joins TRBV11-2 and TRBJ2-7, with TRBD1 matching 10 bases. Per germline, CDR1 SGHAT and CDR2 FQNNGV. J lost 4 bases, V lost 2 bases, and 8 bases had no gene match. The CDR3 consists of 16 residues. CDR3 DNA sequence: TGTGCCAGCAGCTTATTGGGACAGGGGAAAAGGTACGAGCAGTACTTC. As protein: CASSLLGQGKRYEQYF. The variable domain in full, with the rest retrieved from reference TRBV11-2 and TRBJ2-7, is EAGVAQSPRYKIIEKRQSVAFWCNPISGHATLYWYQQILGQGPKLLIQFQNNGVVDDSQLPKDRFSAERLKGVDSTLKIQPAKLEDSAVYLCASSLLGQGKRYEQYFGPGTRLTVT.

This clonotype was recorded a few times. This rearrangement joins TRBV7-8 to TRBJ2-6; D uncertain. V was pared by 3 bases and J by 0 bases, with 6 bases between. Germline V lookup: CDR1 SGHVS, CDR2 FQNEAQ. CDR3 length: 15 amino acids. The DNA of the CDR3 is TGTGCCAGCAGCTTTAAGGGCTCTGGGGCCAACGTCCTGACTTTC. Protein sequence: CASSFKGSGANVLTF.

V and J are TRBV15 and TRBJ2-5; D unclear. V gave up 2 bases and J gave up 7 bases, with 17 bases separating them. Per germline, CDR1 LNHNV and CDR2 YYDKDF (reference sequence). The CDR3 is 15 amino acids. The CDR3 here is CATSRPPTDHLTQYF. Here the CDR3 DNA reads TGTGCCACCAGCAGACCCCCTACAGACCACTTGACCCAGTACTTC.